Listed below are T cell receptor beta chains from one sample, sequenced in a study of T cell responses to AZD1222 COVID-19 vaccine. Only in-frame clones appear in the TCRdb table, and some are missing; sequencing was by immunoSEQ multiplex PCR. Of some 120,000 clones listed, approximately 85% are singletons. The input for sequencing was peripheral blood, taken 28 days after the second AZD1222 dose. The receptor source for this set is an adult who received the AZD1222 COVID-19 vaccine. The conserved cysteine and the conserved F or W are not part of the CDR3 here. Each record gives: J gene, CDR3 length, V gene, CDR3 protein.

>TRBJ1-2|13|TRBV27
ASSLYSGQADGYT
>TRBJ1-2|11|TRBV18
ASSLGQSYGYT
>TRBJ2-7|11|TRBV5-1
ASSSSYTYEQY
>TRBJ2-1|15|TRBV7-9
ASSLDPSENTYNEQF
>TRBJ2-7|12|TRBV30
AWTTGLGNYEQY
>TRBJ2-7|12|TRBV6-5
ASSTDGGSGEQY
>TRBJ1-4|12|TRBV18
ASSADPGQGWLF
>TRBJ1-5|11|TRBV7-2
ASSLTPTQPQH
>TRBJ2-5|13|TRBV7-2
ASSLGGSSGETQY
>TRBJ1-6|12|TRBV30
AWSVGSYNSPLH
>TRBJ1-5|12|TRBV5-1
ASSTGQGNQPQH